This TCR beta chain came from a study of T cells in localized non-small cell lung cancer. The study's findings and limits: Highest T cell clonality was seen in uninvolved adjacent lung, surpassing that measured in tumor.

Only in-frame clones appear in the TCRdb table, and some are missing; sequencing was by immunoSEQ multiplex PCR. The sample contains roughly 24,000 clones, 75% to 95% of which appear only once. Only one count was recorded for this clone. Its antigen is as yet unknown. The germline V gene has CDR1 WSHSY and CDR2 SAAADI. This CDR3 has 15 amino acids. V was cut by 3 bases and J by 4 bases, with 12 bases left in between. The V and J genes are TRBV10-2 and TRBJ1-4; unclear D gene. The clonotype comes from an older female donor with stage II squamous cell lung carcinoma. Specimen: peripheral blood, collected before any cancer treatment. DNA for the CDR3: TGCGCCAGCAGTGACCCTTTACCGCGTAATGAAAAACTGTTTTTT. Translating it yields CASSDPLPRNEKLFF.